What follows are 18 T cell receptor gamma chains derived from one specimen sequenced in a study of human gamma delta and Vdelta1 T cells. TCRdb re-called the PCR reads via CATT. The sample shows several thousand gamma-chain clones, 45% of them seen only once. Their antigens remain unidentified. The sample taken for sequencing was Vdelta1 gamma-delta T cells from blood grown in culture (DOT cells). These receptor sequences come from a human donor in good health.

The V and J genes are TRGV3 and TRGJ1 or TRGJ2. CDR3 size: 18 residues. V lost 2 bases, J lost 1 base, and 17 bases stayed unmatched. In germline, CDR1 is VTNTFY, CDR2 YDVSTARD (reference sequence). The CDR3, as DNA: TGTGCCACCTGGGACACGCGGCGGAGCCCACTCAATTATTATAAGAAACTCTTT. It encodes CATWDTRRSPLNYYKKLF.

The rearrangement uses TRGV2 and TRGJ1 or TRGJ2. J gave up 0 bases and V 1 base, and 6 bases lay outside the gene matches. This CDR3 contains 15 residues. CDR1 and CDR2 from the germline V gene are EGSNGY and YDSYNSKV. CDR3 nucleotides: TGTGCCACCTGGGACGGCCGCCCGAATTATTATAAGAAACTCTTT. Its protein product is CATWDGRPNYYKKLF.

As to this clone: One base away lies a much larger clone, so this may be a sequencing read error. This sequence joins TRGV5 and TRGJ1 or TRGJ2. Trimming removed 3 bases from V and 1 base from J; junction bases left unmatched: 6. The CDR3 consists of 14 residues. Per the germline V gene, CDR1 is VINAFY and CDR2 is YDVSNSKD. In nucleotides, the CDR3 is TGTGCCACCTGGGACGGCCCAAATTATTATAAGAAACTCTTT. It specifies CATWDGPNYYKKLF.

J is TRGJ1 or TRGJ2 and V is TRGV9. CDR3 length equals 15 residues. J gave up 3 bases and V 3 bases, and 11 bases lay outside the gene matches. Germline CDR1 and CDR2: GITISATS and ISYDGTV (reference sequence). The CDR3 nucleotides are TGTGCCTTGTGGGAGTCCCTAACATTTTATTATAAGAAACTCTTT. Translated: CALWESLTFYYKKLF.

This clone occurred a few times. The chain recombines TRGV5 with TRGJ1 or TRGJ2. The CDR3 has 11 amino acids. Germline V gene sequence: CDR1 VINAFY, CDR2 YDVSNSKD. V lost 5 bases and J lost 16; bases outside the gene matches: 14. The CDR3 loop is CATWAHHTGLF. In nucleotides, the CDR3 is TGTGCCACCTGGGCCCACCATACTGGTCTCTTT.

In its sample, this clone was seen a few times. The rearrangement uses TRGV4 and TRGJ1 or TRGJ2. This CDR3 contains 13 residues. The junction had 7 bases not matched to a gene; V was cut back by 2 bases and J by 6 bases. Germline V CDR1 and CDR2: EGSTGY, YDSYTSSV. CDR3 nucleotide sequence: TGTGCCACCTGGGATGCTTTTCGTTATAAGAAACTCTTT. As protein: CATWDAFRYKKLF.

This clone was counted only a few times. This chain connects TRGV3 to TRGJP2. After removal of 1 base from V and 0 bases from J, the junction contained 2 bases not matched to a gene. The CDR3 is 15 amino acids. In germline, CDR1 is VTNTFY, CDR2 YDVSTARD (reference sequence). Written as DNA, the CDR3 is TGTGCCACCTGGGACAGATATAGTAGTGATTGGATCAAGACGTTT. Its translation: CATWDRYSSDWIKTF.

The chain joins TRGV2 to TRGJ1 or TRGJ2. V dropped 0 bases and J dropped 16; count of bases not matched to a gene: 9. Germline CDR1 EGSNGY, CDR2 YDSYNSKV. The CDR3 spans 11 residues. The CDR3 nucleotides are TGTGCCACCTGGGACGGGCAGGGTATTCTCTTT. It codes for CATWDGQGILF.

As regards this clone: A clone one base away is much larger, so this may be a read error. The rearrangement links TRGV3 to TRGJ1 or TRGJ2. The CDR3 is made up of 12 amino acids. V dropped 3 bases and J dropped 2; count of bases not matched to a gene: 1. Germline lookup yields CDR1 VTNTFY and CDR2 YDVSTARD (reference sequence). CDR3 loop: CATWDHYYKKLF. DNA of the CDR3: TGTGCCACCTGGGACCATTATTATAAGAAACTCTTT.

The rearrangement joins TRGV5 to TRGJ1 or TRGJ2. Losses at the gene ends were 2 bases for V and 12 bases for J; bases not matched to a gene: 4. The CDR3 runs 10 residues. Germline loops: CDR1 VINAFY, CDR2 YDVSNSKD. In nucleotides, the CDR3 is TGTGCCACCTGGGACACGGGGAAACTCTTT. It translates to CATWDTGKLF.

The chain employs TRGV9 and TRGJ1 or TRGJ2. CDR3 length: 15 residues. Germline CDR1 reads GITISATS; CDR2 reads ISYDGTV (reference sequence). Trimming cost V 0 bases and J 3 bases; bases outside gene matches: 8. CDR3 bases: TGTGCCTTGTGGGAGGTGCTTGCACCTTATTATAAGAAACTCTTT. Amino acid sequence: CALWEVLAPYYKKLF.

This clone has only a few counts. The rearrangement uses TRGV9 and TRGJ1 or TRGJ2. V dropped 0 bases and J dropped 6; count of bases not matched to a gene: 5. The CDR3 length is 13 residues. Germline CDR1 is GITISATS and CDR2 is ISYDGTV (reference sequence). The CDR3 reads CALWEVQVYKKLF. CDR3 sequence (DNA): TGTGCCTTGTGGGAGGTGCAAGTTTATAAGAAACTCTTT.

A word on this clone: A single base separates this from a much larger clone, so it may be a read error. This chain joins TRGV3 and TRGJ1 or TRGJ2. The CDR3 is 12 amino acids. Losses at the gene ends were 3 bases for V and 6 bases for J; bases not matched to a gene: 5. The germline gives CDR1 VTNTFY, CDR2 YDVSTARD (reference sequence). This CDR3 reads CATWDVGYKKLF. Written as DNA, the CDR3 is TGTGCCACCTGGGACGTAGGTTATAAGAAACTCTTT.

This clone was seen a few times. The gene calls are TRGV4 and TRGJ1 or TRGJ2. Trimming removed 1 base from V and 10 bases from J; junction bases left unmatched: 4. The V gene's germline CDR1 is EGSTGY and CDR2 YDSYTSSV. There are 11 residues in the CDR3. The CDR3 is CATWDGEKKLF. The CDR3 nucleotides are TGTGCCACCTGGGATGGTGAAAAGAAACTCTTT.

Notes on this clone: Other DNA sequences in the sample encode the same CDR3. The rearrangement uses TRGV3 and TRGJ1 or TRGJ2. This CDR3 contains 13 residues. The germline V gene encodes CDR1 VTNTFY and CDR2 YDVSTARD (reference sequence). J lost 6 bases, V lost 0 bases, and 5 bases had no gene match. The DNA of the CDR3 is TGTGCCACCTGGGACAGGCAAGGTTATAAGAAACTCTTT. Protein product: CATWDRQGYKKLF.

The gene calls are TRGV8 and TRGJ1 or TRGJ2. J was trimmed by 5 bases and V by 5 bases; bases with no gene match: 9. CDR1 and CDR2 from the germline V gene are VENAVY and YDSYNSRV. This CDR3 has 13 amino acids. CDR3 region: CATWGMEHYKKLF. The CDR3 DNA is TGTGCCACCTGGGGGATGGAACATTATAAGAAACTCTTT.

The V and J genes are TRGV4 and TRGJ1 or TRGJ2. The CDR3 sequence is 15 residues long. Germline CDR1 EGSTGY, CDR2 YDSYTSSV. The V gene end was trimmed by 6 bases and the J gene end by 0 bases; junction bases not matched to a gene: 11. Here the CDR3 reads CATWLRAPNYYKKLF. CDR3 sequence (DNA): TGTGCCACCTGGCTAAGGGCCCCGAATTATTATAAGAAACTCTTT.

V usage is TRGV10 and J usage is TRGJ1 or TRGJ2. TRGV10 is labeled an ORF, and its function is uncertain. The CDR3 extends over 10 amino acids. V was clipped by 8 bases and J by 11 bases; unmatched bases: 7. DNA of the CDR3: TGTGCTGCGTGGGATACGGAGAAACTCTTT. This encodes CAAWDTEKLF.